This is a list of T cell receptor beta chains from one sample in a study of T cell repertoires in aging, cancer and after chemotherapy. TCRdb re-called the multiplex PCR reads through MiXCR, storing one row per CDR3 protein. This table holds about 8,700 distinct CDR3 sequences, less than 55% found once. Sequenced: blood. The receptors originated from a human donor in good health. The CDR3 runs from the conserved cysteine through the conserved F or W. The D gene is left open where the match is weak. Size is stated for part of the rows, as once, few or many counts, or as a class when the clone is expanded.

v_gene: TRBV11-1; len: 13; abundance: few; j_gene: TRBJ2-5; d_gene: NA; CDR3aa: CASKDGAEETQYF; CDR3nt: TGTGCCAGCAAGGACGGGGCAGAAGAGACCCAGTACTTC
v_gene: TRBV6-5; len: 12; abundance: once; j_gene: TRBJ2-5; d_gene: NA; CDR3aa: CASSFYGGTQYF; CDR3nt: TGTGCCAGCAGTTTCTACGGCGGGACCCAGTACTTC
v_gene: TRBV6-5; len: 17; abundance: few; j_gene: TRBJ1-5; d_gene: TRBD1; CDR3aa: CASSSLQGLGLDQPQHF; CDR3nt: TGTGCCAGCAGTTCTCTACAGGGGCTGGGGTTGGATCAGCCCCAGCATTTT
v_gene: TRBV6-2/TRBV6-3; len: 12; abundance: NA; j_gene: TRBJ2-1; d_gene: NA; CDR3aa: CASRRQDNEQFF; CDR3nt: TGTGCCAGCAGGCGACAGGACAATGAGCAGTTCTTC
v_gene: TRBV5-1; len: 14; abundance: NA; j_gene: TRBJ2-7; d_gene: TRBD2; CDR3aa: CASSFQRGSYEQYF; CDR3nt: TGCGCCAGCAGCTTCCAGCGGGGCTCCTACGAGCAGTACTTC
v_gene: TRBV12-3/TRBV12-4; len: 13; abundance: NA; j_gene: TRBJ2-7; d_gene: TRBD1; CDR3aa: CASRWTGFGEQYF; CDR3nt: TGTGCCAGCAGATGGACAGGGTTCGGCGAGCAGTACTTC
v_gene: TRBV27; len: 15; abundance: NA; j_gene: TRBJ1-4; d_gene: NA; CDR3aa: CASSPLGFTNEKLFF; CDR3nt: TGTGCCAGCAGTCCCCTCGGGTTCACTAATGAAAAACTGTTTTTT
v_gene: TRBV20-1; len: 13; abundance: NA; j_gene: TRBJ2-7; d_gene: NA; CDR3aa: CSAWDGPTYEQYF; CDR3nt: TGCAGTGCTTGGGACGGACCCACCTACGAGCAGTACTTC
v_gene: TRBV5-4; len: 16; abundance: NA; j_gene: TRBJ2-1; d_gene: NA; CDR3aa: CASSLATLASINEQFF; CDR3nt: TGTGCCAGCAGCTTGGCTACTCTAGCGTCGATCAATGAGCAGTTCTTC
v_gene: TRBV10-3; len: 12; abundance: NA; j_gene: TRBJ1-1; d_gene: TRBD1; CDR3aa: CAIRDRLDEAFF; CDR3nt: TGTGCCATCAGGGACAGGCTCGATGAAGCTTTCTTT
v_gene: TRBV5-6; len: 12; abundance: NA; j_gene: TRBJ2-3; d_gene: NA; CDR3aa: CASSLLKNTQYF; CDR3nt: TGTGCCAGCAGCTTGTTGAAGAATACGCAGTATTTT
v_gene: TRBV6-2/TRBV6-3; len: 15; abundance: NA; j_gene: TRBJ2-6; d_gene: NA; CDR3aa: CASSYSIAGANVLTF; CDR3nt: TGTGCCAGCAGTTACTCTATAGCTGGGGCCAACGTCCTGACTTTC
v_gene: TRBV6-5; len: 14; abundance: NA; j_gene: TRBJ1-6; d_gene: NA; CDR3aa: CASSYTRENSPLHF; CDR3nt: TGTGCCAGCAGTTACACCCGGGAGAATTCACCCCTCCACTTT
v_gene: TRBV6-5; len: 11; abundance: NA; j_gene: TRBJ2-7; d_gene: TRBD2; CDR3aa: CASSSGGEQYF; CDR3nt: TGTGCCAGCAGTTCGGGGGGTGAGCAGTACTTC
v_gene: TRBV19; len: 14; abundance: NA; j_gene: TRBJ2-1; d_gene: NA; CDR3aa: CASSVADPYNEQFF; CDR3nt: TGTGCCAGTAGTGTTGCGGATCCCTACAATGAGCAGTTCTTC
v_gene: TRBV7-2; len: 11; abundance: once; j_gene: TRBJ2-5; d_gene: NA; CDR3aa: CASSFRETQYF; CDR3nt: TGTGCCAGCAGCTTTAGGGAGACCCAGTACTTC
v_gene: TRBV19; len: 14; abundance: few; j_gene: TRBJ1-5; d_gene: NA; CDR3aa: CASSRQDGNQPQHF; CDR3nt: TGTGCCAGTAGTAGGCAAGATGGCAATCAGCCCCAGCATTTT
v_gene: TRBV6-5; len: 14; abundance: few; j_gene: TRBJ2-7; d_gene: NA; CDR3aa: CASSGQPITYEQYF; CDR3nt: TGTGCCAGCAGTGGGCAGCCCATTACCTACGAGCAGTACTTC
v_gene: TRBV30; len: 14; abundance: NA; j_gene: TRBJ1-6; d_gene: NA; CDR3aa: CAWSVRAVGSPLHF; CDR3nt: TGTGCCTGGAGTGTACGAGCGGTCGGGTCACCCCTCCACTTT
v_gene: TRBV11-1; len: 15; abundance: NA; j_gene: TRBJ1-4; d_gene: NA; CDR3aa: CASSLMGTTNEKLFF; CDR3nt: TGTGCCAGCAGCCTAATGGGGACAACTAATGAAAAACTGTTTTTT
v_gene: TRBV29-1; len: 15; abundance: few; j_gene: TRBJ1-2; d_gene: NA; CDR3aa: CSVEDRSRGLYGYTF; CDR3nt: TGCAGCGTTGAAGATCGGTCACGGGGACTCTATGGCTACACCTTC
v_gene: TRBV19; len: 15; abundance: once; j_gene: TRBJ1-4; d_gene: NA; CDR3aa: CASSIEGRAEEKLFF; CDR3nt: TGTGCCAGTAGTATAGAAGGGCGGGCGGAAGAAAAACTGTTTTTT
v_gene: TRBV27; len: 13; abundance: few; j_gene: TRBJ2-7; d_gene: NA; CDR3aa: CASKVGSSYEQYF; CDR3nt: TGTGCCAGCAAAGTGGGCAGCTCCTACGAGCAGTACTTC
v_gene: TRBV6-1; len: 15; abundance: NA; j_gene: TRBJ1-4; d_gene: TRBD1; CDR3aa: CASSSVGTVDEKLFF; CDR3nt: TGTGCCAGTTCTTCGGTGGGGACAGTCGATGAAAAACTGTTTTTT
v_gene: TRBV27; len: 16; abundance: few; j_gene: TRBJ2-7; d_gene: NA; CDR3aa: CASSPSWSRVYYEQYF; CDR3nt: TGTGCCAGCAGTCCCTCTTGGAGCAGGGTCTACTACGAGCAGTACTTC
v_gene: TRBV30; len: 14; abundance: NA; j_gene: TRBJ1-3; d_gene: NA; CDR3aa: CAWSLGPRGNTIYF; CDR3nt: TGTGCCTGGAGCCTCGGACCTCGTGGAAACACCATATATTTT
v_gene: TRBV11-1; len: 14; abundance: NA; j_gene: TRBJ2-7; d_gene: TRBD2; CDR3aa: CASSLGTSGYQQHF; CDR3nt: TGTGCCAGCAGCTTGGGGACTAGCGGTTACCAGCAGCACTTC
v_gene: TRBV29-1; len: 14; abundance: few; j_gene: TRBJ2-7; d_gene: TRBD1; CDR3aa: CSVVDWGQGDEQYF; CDR3nt: TGCAGCGTTGTTGACTGGGGACAGGGTGACGAGCAGTACTTC
v_gene: TRBV5-4; len: 13; abundance: NA; j_gene: TRBJ2-7; d_gene: NA; CDR3aa: CASSLVGSYEQYF; CDR3nt: TGTGCCAGCAGCTTGGTGGGTTCCTACGAGCAGTACTTC
v_gene: TRBV19; len: 14; abundance: few; j_gene: TRBJ2-7; d_gene: NA; CDR3aa: CASSQVGAADEQYF; CDR3nt: TGTGCCAGTAGTCAGGTGGGAGCGGCAGACGAGCAGTACTTC
v_gene: TRBV18; len: 11; abundance: NA; j_gene: TRBJ1-1; d_gene: NA; CDR3aa: CASSPGAEAFF; CDR3nt: TGTGCCAGCTCACCAGGGGCTGAAGCTTTCTTT
v_gene: TRBV29-1; len: 12; abundance: medium-sized; j_gene: TRBJ2-5; d_gene: NA; CDR3aa: CSVAKGQETQYF; CDR3nt: TGCAGCGTTGCGAAGGGGCAGGAGACCCAGTACTTC
v_gene: TRBV12-3/TRBV12-4; len: 12; abundance: NA; j_gene: TRBJ1-2; d_gene: NA; CDR3aa: CASSGSGYGYTF; CDR3nt: TGTGCCAGCAGTGGGTCCGGCTATGGCTACACCTTC
v_gene: TRBV27; len: 17; abundance: few; j_gene: TRBJ2-2; d_gene: TRBD1; CDR3aa: CASTLTGTGGNTGELFF; CDR3nt: TGTGCCAGCACCCTCACCGGGACAGGGGGTAACACCGGGGAGCTGTTTTTT
v_gene: TRBV29-1; len: 12; abundance: few; j_gene: TRBJ1-1; d_gene: NA; CDR3aa: CSVSRPNTEAFF; CDR3nt: TGCAGCGTTTCCAGGCCGAACACTGAAGCTTTCTTT
v_gene: TRBV12-3/TRBV12-4; len: 13; abundance: NA; j_gene: TRBJ2-7; d_gene: NA; CDR3aa: CASSLGVSYEQYF; CDR3nt: TGTGCCAGCAGTTTAGGAGTGTCCTACGAGCAGTACTTC
v_gene: TRBV6-1; len: 15; abundance: NA; j_gene: TRBJ2-7; d_gene: TRBD2; CDR3aa: CASSEAGGGAYEQYF; CDR3nt: TGTGCCAGCAGTGAAGCCGGGGGGGGAGCCTACGAGCAGTACTTC
v_gene: TRBV6-1; len: 17; abundance: NA; j_gene: TRBJ2-7; d_gene: NA; CDR3aa: CASSYSASAGGTYEQYF; CDR3nt: TGTGCCAGCAGTTACTCCGCCTCTGCGGGTGGGACCTACGAGCAGTACTTC
v_gene: TRBV6-1; len: 16; abundance: NA; j_gene: TRBJ2-1; d_gene: NA; CDR3aa: CASSRGGGQGYNEQFF; CDR3nt: TGTGCCAGCTCTAGGGGTGGTGGGCAGGGCTACAATGAGCAGTTCTTC
v_gene: TRBV6-5; len: 16; abundance: few; j_gene: TRBJ2-2; d_gene: TRBD2; CDR3aa: CASSYRLAGYTGELFF; CDR3nt: TGTGCCAGCAGTTACCGCCTAGCGGGGTACACCGGGGAGCTGTTTTTT